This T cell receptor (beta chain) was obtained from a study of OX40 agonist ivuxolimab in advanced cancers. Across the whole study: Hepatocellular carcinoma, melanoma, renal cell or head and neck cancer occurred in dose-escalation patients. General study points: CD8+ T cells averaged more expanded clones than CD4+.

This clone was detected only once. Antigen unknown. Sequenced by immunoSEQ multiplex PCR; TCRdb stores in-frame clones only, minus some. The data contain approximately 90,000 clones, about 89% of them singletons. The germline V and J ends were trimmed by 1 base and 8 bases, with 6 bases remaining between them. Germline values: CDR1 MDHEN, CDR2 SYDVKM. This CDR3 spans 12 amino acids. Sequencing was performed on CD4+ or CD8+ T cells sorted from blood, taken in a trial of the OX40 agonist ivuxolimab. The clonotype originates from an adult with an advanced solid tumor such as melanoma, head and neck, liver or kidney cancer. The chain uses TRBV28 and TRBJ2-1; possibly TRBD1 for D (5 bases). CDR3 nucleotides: TGTGCCAGCAGTTTATTAGGGGATGAGCAGTTCTTC. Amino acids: CASSLLGDEQFF.